This entry lists 20 T cell receptor beta chains sequenced from one sample in a study of siplizumab effects on memory and regulatory T cells. Using immunoSEQ multiplex PCR, the repertoire was profiled, and TCRdb retains in-frame clones only, with some absent. Of approximately 110,000 clones listed, just over 90% are singletons. Input material: Tregs sorted from blood. The receptors originated from a human donor in good health.

CDR3 sequence (DNA): TGTGCCTGGAGCCTGGACAGGGGACAGTTCTTC. Its translation is CAWSLDRGQFF. The chain uses TRBV30 and TRBJ2-1; 9 positions agree with TRBD1. The CDR3 is 11 residues long. CDR1 GTSNPN and CDR2 SVGIG come from the germline V gene (reference sequence). J was trimmed by 13 bases and V by 3 bases; bases with no gene match: 4.

V is TRBV4-1 and J is TRBJ1-2; no clear D gene. Germline CDR1 reads MGHRA; CDR2 reads YSYEKL. The CDR3 has 15 residues. V was pared by 4 bases and J by 3 bases, with 15 bases between. The CDR3 DNA follows: TGCGCCAGCAGCCCAGCAATCAACAGCGACTATGGCTACACCTTC. Residues: CASSPAINSDYGYTF.

The chain carries TRBV7-8 and TRBJ2-3; 8 bases fit TRBD1. CDR1 and CDR2 (germline): SGHVS, FQNEAQ. J was trimmed by 1 base and V by 1 base; bases with no gene match: 7. The CDR3 has 17 amino acids. This CDR3 reads CASSLERTGHGTDTQYF. In DNA, the CDR3 is TGTGCCAGCAGCTTAGAAAGGACAGGGCACGGCACAGATACGCAGTATTTT.

The J gene is TRBJ1-2, the V gene TRBV6-5; tentatively, D is TRBD1 (6 bases). Trimming removed 1 base at V and 6 bases at J, with 15 bases between. The CDR3 contains 15 residues. Germline values: CDR1 MNHEY, CDR2 SVGAGI. CDR3 residues: CASSYLGAQDHGYTF. The CDR3 DNA is TGTGCCAGCAGTTACTTGGGGGCGCAAGATCATGGCTACACCTTC.

This clone was seen a single time. This sequence joins TRBV2 and TRBJ2-7; the match to TRBD1 covers 8 bases. V shed 6 bases and J 3 bases; nucleotides not matched to a gene: 4. From germline, CDR1 is SNHLY and CDR2 FYNNEI. This CDR3 contains 13 residues. DNA for the CDR3: TGTGCCAGCAGATGGACAGGGTTCTACGAGCAGTACTTC. Translated: CASRWTGFYEQYF. The full variable domain, rest sourced from reference TRBV2 and TRBJ2-7, is EPEVTQTPSHQVTQMGQEVILRCVPISNHLYFYWYRQILGQKVEFLVSFYNNEISEKSEIFDDQFSVERPDGSNFTLKIRSTKLEDSAMYFCASRWTGFYEQYFGPGTRLTVT.

V gene TRBV2 combines with J gene TRBJ1-3, with no clear D. This CDR3 comprises 13 residues. Looked up from germline, CDR1 is SNHLY and CDR2 is FYNNEI. The germline V and J ends were trimmed by 10 bases and 2 bases, with 12 bases remaining between them. CDR3 sequence: CATRILPGNTIYF. Here the CDR3 DNA reads TGTGCCACCCGGATTCTTCCTGGAAACACCATATATTTT.

This chain links TRBV19 with TRBJ2-1, with TRBD1 identical over 7 bases. The V gene's germline CDR1 is LNHDA and CDR2 SQIVND (reference sequence). Trimming at V came to 11 bases and at J to 4 bases, leaving 2 bases not matched to a gene. This CDR3 spans 11 amino acids. The CDR3 sequence is CAGDRYNEQFF. The CDR3, as DNA: TGTGCCGGGGACAGATACAATGAGCAGTTCTTC.

This clone was seen a single time. The chain recombines TRBV6-4 with TRBJ1-1, with unresolved D. V lost 4 bases and J 3 bases, leaving 12 bases between the germline ends. The V gene's germline CDR1 is MRHNA and CDR2 SNTAGT. CDR3 length: 14 residues. The CDR3: CASSAWGGDTEAFF. CDR3 coding DNA: TGTGCCAGCAGTGCCTGGGGTGGGGACACTGAAGCTTTCTTT.

The chain links TRBV6-5 to TRBJ1-1; the match to TRBD1 covers 7 bases. Trimming took 11 bases from V and 5 from J; bases not matched to a gene: 11. This CDR3 spans 13 amino acids. Germline loops: CDR1 MNHEY, CDR2 SVGAGI. Here the CDR3 reads CASIAGTETEAFF. The DNA of the CDR3 is TGTGCCTCTATAGCCGGGACAGAAACTGAAGCTTTCTTT.

J is TRBJ1-2 and V is TRBV27; D not resolved. Between the trimmed V and J ends, which lost 6 bases and 3 bases, there was a span of 11 bases. CDR1 is MNHEY, CDR2 SMNVEV, per germline (reference sequence). This CDR3 contains 13 residues. The CDR3 sequence: CASRKERDYGYTF. The CDR3 DNA is TGTGCCAGCAGGAAAGAAAGGGACTATGGCTACACCTTC.

J is TRBJ2-1 and V is TRBV12-5, with D perhaps TRBD2 (5 bases). Germline CDR1 is LGHNT and CDR2 is FRNRAP. V was pared by 6 bases and J by 0 bases, with 9 bases between. This CDR3 is 14 amino acids long. The CDR3 loop is CASGRGRSYNEQFF. The CDR3 DNA reads as TGTGCTAGTGGCCGCGGGCGCTCCTACAATGAGCAGTTCTTC. Complete variable domain (other parts from reference TRBV12-5 and TRBJ2-1): DARVTQTPRHKVTEMGQEVTMRCQPILGHNTVFWYRQTMMQGLELLAYFRNRAPLDDSGMPKDRFSAEMPDATLATLKIQPSEPRDSAVYFCASGRGRSYNEQFFGPGTRLTVL.

CDR3 protein: CSVEKGSSGGGETQYF. The CDR3, as DNA: TGCAGCGTTGAGAAGGGGTCTAGCGGAGGGGGGGAGACCCAGTACTTC. This sequence joins TRBV29-1 and TRBJ2-5; D might be TRBD2 (7 bases). V was clipped by 3 bases and J by 5 bases, with 22 bases between them. The germline V gene has CDR1 SQVTM and CDR2 ANQGSEA. The CDR3 totals 16 residues.

Points on this clone: Other DNA sequences in this specimen translate into the identical CDR3. The V gene is TRBV5-1, the J gene TRBJ2-7; 11 bases align to TRBD1. This CDR3 contains 14 residues. Germline V gives CDR1 SGHRS, CDR2 YFSETQ. The V and J ends lost 4 bases and 6 bases, in that order; junction bases with no gene match: 6. The CDR3 DNA follows: TGCGCCAGCAGCGAGGGACAGGGGGGTTTCGAGCAGTACTTC. The encoded protein is CASSEGQGGFEQYF.

The gene calls are TRBV27 and TRBJ1-2, with 7 bases aligning to TRBD1. The germline V gene encodes CDR1 MNHEY and CDR2 SMNVEV (reference sequence). Trimming at V came to 2 bases and at J to 5 bases, leaving 5 bases not matched to a gene. The CDR3 length is 14 residues. CDR3: CASSLQGDMYGYTF. CDR3 nucleotide sequence: TGTGCCAGCAGTTTACAGGGGGATATGTATGGCTACACCTTC.

V is TRBV20-1 and J is TRBJ1-1; D is ambiguous. Trimming took off 3 bases at V and 5 bases at J, with 7 bases between the two ends. CDR3 length: 11 amino acids. Germline values: CDR1 DFQATT, CDR2 SNEGSKA (reference sequence). Here the CDR3 DNA reads TGCAGTGCTAGCAAGGAGACTGAAGCTTTCTTT. This translates into CSASKETEAFF.

This chain joins TRBV5-3 and TRBJ2-5; perhaps TRBD2 as D (5 bases). TRBV5-3 is an open reading frame whose function is uncertain. V was clipped by 3 bases and J by 4 bases, with 25 bases between them. The CDR3 loop spans 18 amino acids. The CDR3 coding sequence is TGTGCCAGAAGCTCGAATGGGAGAAAATCCCTAAGGTCAGAGACCCAGTACTTC. Translation: CARSSNGRKSLRSETQYF.

The rearrangement uses TRBV12-5 and TRBJ1-4; 7 bases match TRBD1. Per the germline V gene, CDR1 is LGHNT and CDR2 is FRNRAP. V lost 6 bases to trimming and J lost 8 bases; unmatched junction nucleotides: 9. This CDR3 is 14 amino acids long. The CDR3 sequence is CASGSGQVGEKLFF. CDR3 nucleotides: TGTGCTAGTGGCTCCGGACAGGTTGGGGAAAAACTGTTTTTT.

The chain carries TRBV5-1 and TRBJ2-5, with D maybe TRBD1 (5 bases). V lost 2 bases to trimming and J lost 1 base, with 9 bases between them. CDR3 length: 14 amino acids. Per germline, CDR1 SGHRS and CDR2 YFSETQ. The CDR3 DNA reads as TGCGCCAGCAGCTTCGACGACAGCCAAGAGACCCAGTACTTC. Encoded protein: CASSFDDSQETQYF.

This chain connects TRBV19 to TRBJ1-2; 7 positions match TRBD1. Unmatched junction bases numbered 15, after V lost 7 bases and J lost 4 bases. Germline V gene sequence: CDR1 LNHDA, CDR2 SQIVND (reference sequence). There are 16 residues in the CDR3. In DNA form, the CDR3 reads TGTGCCAGTACCCGGGGGCCGGGACAGCTTAGCTATGGCTACACCTTC. Its protein is CASTRGPGQLSYGYTF. The full variable domain, rest sourced from reference TRBV19 and TRBJ1-2, is DGGITQSPKYLFRKEGQNVTLSCEQNLNHDAMYWYRQDPGQGLRLIYYSQIVNDFQKGDIAEGYSVSREKKESFPLTVTSAQKNPTAFYLCASTRGPGQLSYGYTFGSGTRLTVV.

The genes are TRBV5-1 and TRBJ2-3, with D perhaps TRBD2 (6 bases). The V gene lost 0 bases and the J gene lost 4 bases, with 9 bases spanning the gap. The CDR3 consists of 14 residues. Germline CDR1 SGHRS, CDR2 YFSETQ. CDR3 residues: CASSLVSGADTQYF. The CDR3 region has the DNA TGCGCCAGCAGCTTGGTTTCGGGAGCAGATACGCAGTATTTT.